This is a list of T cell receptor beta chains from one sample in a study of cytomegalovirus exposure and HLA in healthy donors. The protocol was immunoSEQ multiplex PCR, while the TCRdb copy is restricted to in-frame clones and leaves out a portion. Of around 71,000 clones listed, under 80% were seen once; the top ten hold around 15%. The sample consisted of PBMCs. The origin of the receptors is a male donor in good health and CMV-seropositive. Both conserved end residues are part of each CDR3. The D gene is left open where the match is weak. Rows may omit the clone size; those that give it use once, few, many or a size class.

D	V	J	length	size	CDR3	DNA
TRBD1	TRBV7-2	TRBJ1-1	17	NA	CASSPRGKTGGGTEAFF	TGTGCCAGCAGCCCTAGGGGTAAGACAGGGGGTGGCACTGAAGCTTTCTTT
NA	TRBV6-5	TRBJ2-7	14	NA	CASKRFFQGHEQYF	TGTGCCAGCAAGAGATTTTTCCAGGGCCACGAGCAGTACTTC
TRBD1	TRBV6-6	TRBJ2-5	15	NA	CASSPPGQGQETQYF	TGTGCCAGCAGCCCCCCGGGACAGGGCCAAGAGACCCAGTACTTC
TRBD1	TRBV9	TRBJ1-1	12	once	CASRGTGRAAFF	TGTGCCAGCAGGGGGACAGGGAGGGCAGCTTTCTTT
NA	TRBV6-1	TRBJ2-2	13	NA	CASSAPITGELFF	TGTGCCAGCAGTGCGCCTATCACCGGGGAGCTGTTTTTT
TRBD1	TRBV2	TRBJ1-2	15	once	CASSELGQGARGYTF	TGTGCCAGCAGTGAGCTCGGACAGGGGGCAAGGGGCTACACCTTC
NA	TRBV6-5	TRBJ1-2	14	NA	CASTTSQGLYGYTF	TGTGCCAGCACCACCTCCCAGGGCCTCTATGGCTACACCTTC
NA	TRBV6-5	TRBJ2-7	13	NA	CASSATGTYEQYF	TGTGCCAGCAGTGCCACGGGAACCTACGAGCAGTACTTC
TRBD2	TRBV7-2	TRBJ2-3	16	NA	CASSPRLATSTDTQYF	TGTGCCAGCAGCCCCCGACTAGCGACGAGCACAGATACGCAGTATTTT
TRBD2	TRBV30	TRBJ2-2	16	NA	CAWSPGTSGGAEELFF	TGTGCCTGGAGTCCCGGGACTAGCGGGGGGGCGGAGGAGCTGTTTTTT
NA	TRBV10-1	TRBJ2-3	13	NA	CASSEAGTDTQYF	TGCGCCAGCAGTGAGGCGGGGACAGATACGCAGTATTTT
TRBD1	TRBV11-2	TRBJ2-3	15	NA	CASTLGTGGLDTQYF	TGTGCCAGCACCCTCGGGACAGGGGGCTTAGATACGCAGTATTTT
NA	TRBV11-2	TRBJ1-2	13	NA	CASSLGQNYGYTF	TGTGCCAGCAGCTTAGGACAGAACTATGGTTACACCTTC
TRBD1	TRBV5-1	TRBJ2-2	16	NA	CASSSQGASYTGELFF	TGCGCCAGCAGCTCACAGGGGGCATCGTACACCGGGGAGCTGTTTTTT
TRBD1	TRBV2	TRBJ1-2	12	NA	CASRATGFGYTF	TGTGCCAGCAGAGCGACAGGGTTTGGCTACACCTTC
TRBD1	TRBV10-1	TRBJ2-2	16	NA	CASSESAGGNTGELFF	TGCGCCAGCAGTGAGTCGGCAGGGGGTAACACCGGGGAGCTGTTTTTT
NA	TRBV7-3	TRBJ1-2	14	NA	CASSYGSGDYGYTF	TGTGCCAGCAGCTACGGGTCCGGGGACTATGGCTACACCTTC
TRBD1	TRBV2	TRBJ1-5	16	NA	CASRQGQGSGNQPQHF	TGTGCCAGCAGGCAGGGACAGGGGAGCGGCAATCAGCCCCAGCATTTT
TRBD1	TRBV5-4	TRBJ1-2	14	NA	CASSRGQERYGYTF	TGTGCCAGCAGCCGGGGACAGGAGAGGTATGGCTACACCTTC
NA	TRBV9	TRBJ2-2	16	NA	CASSPVGARSPGELFF	TGTGCCAGCAGCCCGGTGGGGGCGAGGTCTCCCGGGGAGCTGTTTTTT
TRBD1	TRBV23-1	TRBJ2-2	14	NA	CASSQTGKVGELFF	TGCGCCAGCAGTCAGACAGGGAAGGTCGGGGAGCTGTTTTTT
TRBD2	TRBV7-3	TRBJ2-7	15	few	CASSYGLAGSYEQYF	TGTGCCAGCAGCTATGGACTAGCGGGTTCCTACGAGCAGTACTTC
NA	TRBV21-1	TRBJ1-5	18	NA	CASSKGDGGQVDDQPQHF	TGTGCCAGCAGCAAAGGTGATGGGGGACAGGTTGATGATCAGCCCCAGCATTTT
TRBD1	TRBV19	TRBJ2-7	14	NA	CASSMGTGSYEQYF	TGTGCCAGTAGTATGGGGACAGGATCCTACGAGCAGTACTTC
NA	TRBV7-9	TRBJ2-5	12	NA	CASRRGGETQYF	TGTGCCAGCAGGAGGGGGGGCGAGACCCAGTACTTC
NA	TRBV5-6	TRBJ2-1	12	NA	CASSFPPATQFF	TGTGCCAGCAGCTTTCCCCCAGCGACGCAGTTCTTC
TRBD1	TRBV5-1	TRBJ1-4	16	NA	CASSLGTGSTNEKLFF	TGCGCCAGCAGCCTTGGGACAGGCTCAACTAATGAAAAACTGTTTTTT
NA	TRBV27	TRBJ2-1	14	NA	CASSPAGMYNEQFF	TGTGCCAGCAGTCCGGCGGGCATGTACAATGAGCAGTTCTTC
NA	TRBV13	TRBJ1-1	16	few	CASSLGGMGRRTEAFF	TGTGCCAGCAGCTTAGGGGGTATGGGGCGGCGCACTGAAGCTTTCTTT
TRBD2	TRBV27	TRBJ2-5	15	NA	CASTPLAGGRETQYF	TGTGCCAGCACCCCCCTAGCGGGGGGGCGGGAGACCCAGTACTTC
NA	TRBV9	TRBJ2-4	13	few	CASSGRGKNIQYF	TGTGCCAGCAGCGGGCGGGGCAAAAACATTCAGTACTTC
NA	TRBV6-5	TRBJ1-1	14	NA	CASFRGGKNTEAFF	TGTGCCAGCTTTCGGGGGGGGAAGAACACTGAAGCTTTCTTT
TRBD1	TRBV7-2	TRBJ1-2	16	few	CASSLGGGTGFYGYTF	TGTGCCAGCAGCTTAGGAGGGGGGACAGGATTTTATGGCTACACCTTC
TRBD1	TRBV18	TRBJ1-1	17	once	CASSPLTGGQGNTEAFF	TGTGCCAGCTCTCCTCTTACGGGGGGACAGGGGAACACTGAAGCTTTCTTT